This entry is about one T cell receptor (beta chain). The data originate from a study of shared clonotypes between healthy human individuals. Here immunoSEQ multiplex PCR was the method, and the copy in TCRdb shows in-frame clones only, minus some. This table holds about 1.1 million clones, approximately 80% found once. Trimming removed 3 bases at V and 7 bases at J, with 10 bases between. Germline-derived CDR1 and CDR2 are ENHRY and SYGVKD. The CDR3 loop spans 12 amino acids. The chain has TRBV10-3 and TRBJ2-7; maybe TRBD1 (5 bases). The receptor comes from a young man in good health. Some clones in this sample may be carry-over from other donors' samples. Sequenced material: memory CD4+ T cells from PBMCs. Documented subset: CD45RA-negative fraction. CDR3 amino acids: CAISDQGREQYF. The CDR3 region has the DNA TGTGCCATCAGTGACCAGGGTCGGGAGCAGTACTTC.